The present TCR beta chain was sequenced within a study of shared clonotypes between healthy human individuals. Method: immunoSEQ multiplex PCR; TCRdb's copy keeps in-frame clones and lacks some. The sample lists about 1,500,000 clones, roughly 96% occurring once. The receptor's source is a man aged 25 to 40 in good health. Sequenced: naive CD4+ T cells sorted from blood. Subset defined: CD45RA+ positively selected.

The chain's CDR3 is CASSILYNTIYF. CDR3 nucleotides: TGTGCCAGTAGTATTCTCTACAACACCATATATTTT. The chain uses TRBV19 and TRBJ1-3; D ambiguous. In germline, CDR1 is LNHDA, CDR2 SQIVND (reference sequence). V was trimmed by 3 bases and J by 7 bases, leaving 7 bases between them. This CDR3 has 12 amino acids.